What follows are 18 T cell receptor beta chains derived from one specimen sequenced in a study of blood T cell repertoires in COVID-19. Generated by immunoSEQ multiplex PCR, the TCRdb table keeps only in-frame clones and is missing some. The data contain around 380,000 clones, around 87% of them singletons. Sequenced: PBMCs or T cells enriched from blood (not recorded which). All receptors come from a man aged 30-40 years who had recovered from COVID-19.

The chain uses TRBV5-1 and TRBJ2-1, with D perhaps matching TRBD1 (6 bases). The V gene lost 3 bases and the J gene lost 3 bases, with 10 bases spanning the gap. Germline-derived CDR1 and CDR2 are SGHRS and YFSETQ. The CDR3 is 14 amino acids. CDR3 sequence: CASSSIGGYNEQFF. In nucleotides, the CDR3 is TGCGCCAGCAGCTCTATAGGGGGCTACAATGAGCAGTTCTTC.

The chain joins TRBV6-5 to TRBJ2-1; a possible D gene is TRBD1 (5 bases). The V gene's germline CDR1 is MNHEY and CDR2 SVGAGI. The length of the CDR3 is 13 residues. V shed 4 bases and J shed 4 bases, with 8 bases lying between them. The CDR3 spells CASSLTEYNEQFF. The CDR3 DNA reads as TGTGCCAGCAGTTTGACAGAGTACAATGAGCAGTTCTTC.

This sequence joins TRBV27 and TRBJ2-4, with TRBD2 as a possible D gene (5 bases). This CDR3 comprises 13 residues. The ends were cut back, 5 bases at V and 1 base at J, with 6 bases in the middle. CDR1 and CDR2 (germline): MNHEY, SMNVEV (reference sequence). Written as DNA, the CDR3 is TGTGCCAGCAGTCCGGGGGCCAAAAACATTCAGTACTTC. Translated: CASSPGAKNIQYF.

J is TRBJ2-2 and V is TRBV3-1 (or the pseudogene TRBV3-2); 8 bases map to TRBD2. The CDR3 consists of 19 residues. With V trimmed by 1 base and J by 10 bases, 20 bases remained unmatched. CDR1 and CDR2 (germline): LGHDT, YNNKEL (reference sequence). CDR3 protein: CASSQGGRESGGKRVELFF. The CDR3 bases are TGTGCCAGCAGCCAAGGAGGGAGAGAGAGCGGGGGCAAGAGGGTGGAGCTGTTTTTT.

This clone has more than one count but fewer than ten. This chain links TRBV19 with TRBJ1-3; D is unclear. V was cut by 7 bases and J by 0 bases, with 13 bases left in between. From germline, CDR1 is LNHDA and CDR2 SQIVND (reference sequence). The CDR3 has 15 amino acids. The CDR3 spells CASTSDGNSGNTIYF. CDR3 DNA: TGTGCCAGTACCTCGGACGGGAACTCTGGAAACACCATATATTTT.

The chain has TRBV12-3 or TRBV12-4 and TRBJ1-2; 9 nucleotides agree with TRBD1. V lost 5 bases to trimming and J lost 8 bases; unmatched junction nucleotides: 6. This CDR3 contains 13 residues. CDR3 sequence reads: CASSPRTGVGYTF. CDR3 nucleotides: TGTGCCAGCAGTCCTCGGACAGGGGTCGGCTACACCTTC.

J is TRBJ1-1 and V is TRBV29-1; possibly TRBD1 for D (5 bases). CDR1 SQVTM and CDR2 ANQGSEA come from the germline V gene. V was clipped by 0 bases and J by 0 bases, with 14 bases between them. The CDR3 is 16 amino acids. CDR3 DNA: TGCAGCGTTGAAGAGGAGCGGGGCGTGATGAACACTGAAGCTTTCTTT. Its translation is CSVEEERGVMNTEAFF.

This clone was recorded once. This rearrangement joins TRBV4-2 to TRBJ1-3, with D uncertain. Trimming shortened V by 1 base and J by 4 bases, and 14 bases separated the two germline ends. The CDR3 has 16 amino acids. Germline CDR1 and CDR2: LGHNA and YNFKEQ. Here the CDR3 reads CASSQVEGDGGNTIYF. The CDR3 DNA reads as TGTGCCAGCAGCCAAGTTGAGGGCGACGGAGGAAACACCATATATTTT.

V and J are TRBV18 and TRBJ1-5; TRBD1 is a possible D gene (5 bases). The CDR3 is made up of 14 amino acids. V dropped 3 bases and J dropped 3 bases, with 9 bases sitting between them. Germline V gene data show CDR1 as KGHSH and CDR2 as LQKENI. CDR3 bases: TGTGCCAGCTCACCGGGAGGGGACAATCAGCCCCAGCATTTT. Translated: CASSPGGDNQPQHF.

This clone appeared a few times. CDR3 nucleotide sequence: TGTGCCAGCAGCTCTCGACAGGCTAATTCACCCCTCCACTTT. This encodes CASSSRQANSPLHF. The rearrangement links TRBV13 to TRBJ1-6; perhaps TRBD1 as D (6 bases). The CDR3 length is 14 residues. The ends were cut back, 4 bases at V and 6 bases at J, with 10 bases in the middle. Germline assignment: CDR1 PRHDT and CDR2 FYEKMQ (reference sequence).

CDR3 nucleotides: TGTGCCAGCAGTTTAATAAGTGGGCCCAAAAACATTCAGTACTTC. This gives the protein CASSLISGPKNIQYF. The V and J genes are TRBV6-5 and TRBJ2-4, with D hard to call. Per the germline V gene, CDR1 is MNHEY and CDR2 is SVGAGI. This CDR3 has 15 amino acids. V lost 4 bases to trimming and J lost 2 bases, with 12 bases between them.

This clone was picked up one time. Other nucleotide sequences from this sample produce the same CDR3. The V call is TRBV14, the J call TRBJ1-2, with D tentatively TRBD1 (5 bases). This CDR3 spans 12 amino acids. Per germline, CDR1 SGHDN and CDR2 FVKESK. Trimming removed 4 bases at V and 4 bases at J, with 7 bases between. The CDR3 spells CASSPTGYGYTF. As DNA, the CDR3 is TGTGCCAGCAGCCCCACAGGCTATGGCTACACCTTC.

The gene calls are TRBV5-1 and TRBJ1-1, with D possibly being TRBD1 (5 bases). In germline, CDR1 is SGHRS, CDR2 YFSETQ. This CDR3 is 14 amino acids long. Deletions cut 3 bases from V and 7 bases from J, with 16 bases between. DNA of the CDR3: TGCGCCAGCAGCTCAGGGCAGGAGTATGGTGAAGCTTTCTTT. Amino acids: CASSSGQEYGEAFF. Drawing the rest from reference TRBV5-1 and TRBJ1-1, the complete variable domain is KAGVTQTPRYLIKTRGQQVTLSCSPISGHRSVSWYQQTPGQGLQFLFEYFSETQRNKGNFPGRFSGRQFSNSRSEMNVSTLELGDSALYLCASSSGQEYGEAFFGQGTRLTVV.

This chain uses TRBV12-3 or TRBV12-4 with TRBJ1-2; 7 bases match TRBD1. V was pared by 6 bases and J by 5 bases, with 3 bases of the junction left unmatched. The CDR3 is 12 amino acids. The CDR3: CASSEQGYGYTF. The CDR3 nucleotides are TGTGCCAGCAGCGAACAGGGGTATGGCTACACCTTC.

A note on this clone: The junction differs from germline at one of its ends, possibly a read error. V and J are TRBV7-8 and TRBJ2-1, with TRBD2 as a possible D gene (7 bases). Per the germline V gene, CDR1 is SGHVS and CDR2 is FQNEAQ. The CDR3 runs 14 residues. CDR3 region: CASSSERAGAYRLF. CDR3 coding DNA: TGTGCCAGCAGCTCCGAGCGGGCGGGGGCCTACCGGCTCTTC. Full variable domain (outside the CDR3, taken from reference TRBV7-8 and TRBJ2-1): GAGVSQSPRYKVAKRGQDVALRCDPISGHVSLFWYQQALGQGPEFLTYFQNEAQLDKSGLPSDRFFAERPEGSVSTLKIQRTQQEDSAVYLCASSSERAGAYRLFGPGTRLTVL.

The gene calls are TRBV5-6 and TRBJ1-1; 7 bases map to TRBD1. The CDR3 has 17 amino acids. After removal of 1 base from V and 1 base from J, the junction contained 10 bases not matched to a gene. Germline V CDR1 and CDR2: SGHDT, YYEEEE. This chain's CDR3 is CASSLSTGRGSNTEAFF. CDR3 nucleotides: TGTGCCAGCAGCTTGTCTACCGGCAGGGGGTCGAACACTGAAGCTTTCTTT.

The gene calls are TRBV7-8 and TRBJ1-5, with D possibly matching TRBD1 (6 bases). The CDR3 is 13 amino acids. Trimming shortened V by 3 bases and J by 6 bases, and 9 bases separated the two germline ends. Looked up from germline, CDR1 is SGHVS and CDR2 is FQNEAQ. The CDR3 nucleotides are TGTGCCAGCAGCTTCGGGGGGGCTCAGCCCCAGCATTTT. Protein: CASSFGGAQPQHF. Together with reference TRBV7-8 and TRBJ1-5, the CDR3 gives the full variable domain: GAGVSQSPRYKVAKRGQDVALRCDPISGHVSLFWYQQALGQGPEFLTYFQNEAQLDKSGLPSDRFFAERPEGSVSTLKIQRTQQEDSAVYLCASSFGGAQPQHFGDGTRLSIL.

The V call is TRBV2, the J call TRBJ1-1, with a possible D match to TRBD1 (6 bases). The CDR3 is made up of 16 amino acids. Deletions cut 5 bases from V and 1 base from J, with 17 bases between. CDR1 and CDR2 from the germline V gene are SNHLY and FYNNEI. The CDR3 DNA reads TGTGCCAGCAGTCGGGTCCGGGACACTCAGAACACTGAAGCTTTCTTT. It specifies CASSRVRDTQNTEAFF.